The T cell receptor (beta chain) described here comes from a study of T-cell reconstitution after alpha-beta-depleted transplantation in children. This CDR3 contains 15 residues. Trimming took off 4 bases at V and 5 bases at J, with 17 bases between the two ends. Per germline, CDR1 LGHDT and CDR2 YNNKEL (reference sequence). The TCRbeta library was prepared with unique molecular identifiers. In TCRdb, the PCR reads were re-called with MiXCR into one record per CDR3 protein. The sample yields some 500,000 distinct CDR3 sequences, less than 35% seen once. The starting material was PBMCs from the stem cell graft donor, obtained from the stem cell graft. V gene TRBV3-1 combines with J gene TRBJ1-1; D is possibly TRBD1 (5 bases). This receptor was identified in a human donor who donated a stem cell graft to a child with aplastic anemia. The CDR3 sequence: CASSRRARGETEAFF. The CDR3 DNA reads as TGTGCCAGCAGCCGCCGGGCGAGGGGTGAGACTGAAGCTTTCTTT.